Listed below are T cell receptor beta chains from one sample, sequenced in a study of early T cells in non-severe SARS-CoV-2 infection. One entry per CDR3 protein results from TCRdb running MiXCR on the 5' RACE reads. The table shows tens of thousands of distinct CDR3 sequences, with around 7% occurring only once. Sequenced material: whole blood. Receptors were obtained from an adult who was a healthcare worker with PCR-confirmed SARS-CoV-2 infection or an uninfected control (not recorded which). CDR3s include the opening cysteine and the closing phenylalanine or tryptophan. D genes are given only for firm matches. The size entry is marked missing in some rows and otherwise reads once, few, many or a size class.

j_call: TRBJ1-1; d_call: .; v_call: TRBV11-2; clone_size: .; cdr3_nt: TGTGCCAGCAGCGCCCAAGGGGGGCTTGGTGAAGCTTTCTTT; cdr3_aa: CASSAQGGLGEAFF
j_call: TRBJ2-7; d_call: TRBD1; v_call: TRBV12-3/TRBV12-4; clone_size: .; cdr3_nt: TGTGCCAGCAGCGTCTGGGACAGGTTCTACGAGCAGTACTTC; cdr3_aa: CASSVWDRFYEQYF
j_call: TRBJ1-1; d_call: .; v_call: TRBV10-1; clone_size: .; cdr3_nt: TGCGCCAGCAGTGGGGGGTCCCCTGGGTCACTGAAGCTTTTCTTT; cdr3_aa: CASSGGSPGSLKLFF
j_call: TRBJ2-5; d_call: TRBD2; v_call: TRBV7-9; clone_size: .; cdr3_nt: TGTGCCAGCAGCTGGGGACTAGCGGGGCACCAAGAGACCCAGTACTTC; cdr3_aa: CASSWGLAGHQETQYF
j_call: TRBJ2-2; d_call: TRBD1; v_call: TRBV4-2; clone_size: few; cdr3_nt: TGTGCCAGCAGCCCCAACCCGGGACAGGGCTACACCGGGGAGCTGTTTTTT; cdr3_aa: CASSPNPGQGYTGELFF
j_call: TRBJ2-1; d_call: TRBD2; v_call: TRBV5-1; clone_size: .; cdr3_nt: TGCGCCAGCAGCTTGGCTGGTAGCGGGTCCTTCTCCTACAATGAGCAGTTCTTC; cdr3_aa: CASSLAGSGSFSYNEQFF
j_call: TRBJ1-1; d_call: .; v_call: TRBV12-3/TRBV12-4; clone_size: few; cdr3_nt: TGTGCCAGCAGTCCCCTTAGGGACCGCACTGAAGCTTTCTTT; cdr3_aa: CASSPLRDRTEAFF
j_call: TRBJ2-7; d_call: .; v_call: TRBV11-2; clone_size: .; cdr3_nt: TGTGCCAGCAGCTTACGAAGGGGCTACGAGCAGTACTTC; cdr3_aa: CASSLRRGYEQYF
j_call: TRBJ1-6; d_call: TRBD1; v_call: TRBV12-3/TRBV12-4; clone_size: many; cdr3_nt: TGTGCCAGCAGTTCCCGACAGGGGGGTTCACCCCTCCACTTT; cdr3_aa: CASSSRQGGSPLHF
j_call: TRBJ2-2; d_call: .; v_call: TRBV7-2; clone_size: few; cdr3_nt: TGTGCCAGCAGCTTAGTAGGGCTGAACACCGGGGAGCTGTTTTTT; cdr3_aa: CASSLVGLNTGELFF
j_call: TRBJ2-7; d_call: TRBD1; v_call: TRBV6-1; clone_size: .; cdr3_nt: TGTGCCAGCAGTGGTGACAGGGGATACGAGCAGTACTTC; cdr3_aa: CASSGDRGYEQYF
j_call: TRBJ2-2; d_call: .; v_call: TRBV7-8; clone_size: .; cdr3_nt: TGTGCCGGCAGCCCCGGACCGACCCGTGGGCTGTTTTTT; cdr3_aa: CAGSPGPTRGLFF
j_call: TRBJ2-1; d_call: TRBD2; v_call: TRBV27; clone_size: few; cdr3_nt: TGTGCCAGCAATCACCAACCGGGGGGCTCCTACAATGAGCAGTTCTTC; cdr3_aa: CASNHQPGGSYNEQFF
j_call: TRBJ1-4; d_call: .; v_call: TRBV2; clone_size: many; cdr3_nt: TGTGCCAGCAGCCATGTGGGGCTGAATGAAAAACTGTTTTTT; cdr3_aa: CASSHVGLNEKLFF
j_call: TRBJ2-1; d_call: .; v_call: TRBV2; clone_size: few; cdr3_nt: TGTGCCAGCATATTCGGCAGCCGGGGTGAGCAGTTCTTC; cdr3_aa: CASIFGSRGEQFF
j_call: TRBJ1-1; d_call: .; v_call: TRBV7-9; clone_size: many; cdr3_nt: TGTGCCAGCAGCATTACCACTGAAGCTTTCTTT; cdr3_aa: CASSITTEAFF
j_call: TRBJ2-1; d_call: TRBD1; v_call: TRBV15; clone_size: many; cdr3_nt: TGTGCCACCCTCGGACAGGACCTTGGGAATGAGCAGTTCTTC; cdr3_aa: CATLGQDLGNEQFF
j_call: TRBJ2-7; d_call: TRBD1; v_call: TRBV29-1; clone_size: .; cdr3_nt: TGCAGCGTTGAATCGAGGACAGGGACGTACGAGCAGTACTTC; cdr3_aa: CSVESRTGTYEQYF
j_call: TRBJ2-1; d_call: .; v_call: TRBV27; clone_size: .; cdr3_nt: TGTGCCAGCAGCGAGGGCTACAATGAGCAGTTCTTC; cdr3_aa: CASSEGYNEQFF
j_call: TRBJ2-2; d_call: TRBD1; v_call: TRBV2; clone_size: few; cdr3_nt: TGTGCCAGCAGGAGGACAGGGGGAAGCACCGGGGAGCTGTTTTTT; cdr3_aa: CASRRTGGSTGELFF
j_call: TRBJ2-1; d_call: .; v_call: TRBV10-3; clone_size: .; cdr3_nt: TGTGCCATCAGTGGCCCCGGGCTAGTGGCTAACGAGCAGTTCTTC; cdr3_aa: CAISGPGLVANEQFF
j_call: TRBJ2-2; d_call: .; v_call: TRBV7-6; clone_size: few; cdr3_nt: TGTGCCAGCAGCTTGGAGGGGAACACCGGGGAGCTGTTTTTT; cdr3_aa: CASSLEGNTGELFF
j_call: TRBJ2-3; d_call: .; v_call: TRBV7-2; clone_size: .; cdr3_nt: TGTGCCAGCAGCTTAGCGAATGGAGCAGATACGCAGTATTTT; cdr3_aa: CASSLANGADTQYF
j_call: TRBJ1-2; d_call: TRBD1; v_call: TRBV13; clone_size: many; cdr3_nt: TGTGCCAGCAGCATCGGGACAGGGGATCATGGCTACACCTTC; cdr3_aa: CASSIGTGDHGYTF
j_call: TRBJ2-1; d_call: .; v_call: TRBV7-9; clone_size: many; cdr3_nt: TGTGCCAGCAGCCCCCTTCAAGTGGATGAGCAGTTCTTC; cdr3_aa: CASSPLQVDEQFF
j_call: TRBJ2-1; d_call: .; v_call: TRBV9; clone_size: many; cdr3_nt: TGTGCCAGCAGCGTGGAGACGGGCTCCTACAATGAGCAGTTCTTC; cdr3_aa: CASSVETGSYNEQFF
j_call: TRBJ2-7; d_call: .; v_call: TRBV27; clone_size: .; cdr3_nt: TGTGCCAGCAGTTTCCGTGCCTCCTACGAGCAGTACTTC; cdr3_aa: CASSFRASYEQYF
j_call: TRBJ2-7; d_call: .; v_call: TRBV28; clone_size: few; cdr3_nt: TGTGCCAGCAGTCCGTCTGACAGGCGAGGCCTCTACGAGCAGTACTTC; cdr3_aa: CASSPSDRRGLYEQYF
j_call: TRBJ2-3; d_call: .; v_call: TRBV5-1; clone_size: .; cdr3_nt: TGCGCCAGCACGACGAGGGATACGCAGTATTTT; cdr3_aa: CASTTRDTQYF
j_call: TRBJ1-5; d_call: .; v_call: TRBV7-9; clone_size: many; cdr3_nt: TGTGCCAGCAGCTCTAACACAGGCGGGGGTAATCAGCCCCAGCATTTT; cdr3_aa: CASSSNTGGGNQPQHF
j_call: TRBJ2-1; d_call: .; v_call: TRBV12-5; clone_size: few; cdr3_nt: TGTGCTAGCGACCGATACAATGAGCAGTTCTTC; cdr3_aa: CASDRYNEQFF
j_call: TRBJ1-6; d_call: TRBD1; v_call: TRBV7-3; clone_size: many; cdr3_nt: TGTGCCAGCAGCTTAGACAGGGCCGGGAATTCACCCCTCCACTTT; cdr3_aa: CASSLDRAGNSPLHF
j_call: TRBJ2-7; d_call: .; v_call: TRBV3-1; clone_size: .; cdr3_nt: TGTGCCAGCAGCCCTATCCTCGCAGGTTACTACGAGCAGTACTTC; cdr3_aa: CASSPILAGYYEQYF
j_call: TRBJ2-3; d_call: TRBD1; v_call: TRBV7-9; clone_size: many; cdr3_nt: TGTGCCAGCACCGGACAGGCTAGCACAGATACGCAGTATTTT; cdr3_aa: CASTGQASTDTQYF
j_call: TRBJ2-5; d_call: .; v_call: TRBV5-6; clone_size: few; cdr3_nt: TGTGCCAGCAGCCAGGGACGAAAACAAGAGACCCAGTACTTC; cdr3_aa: CASSQGRKQETQYF
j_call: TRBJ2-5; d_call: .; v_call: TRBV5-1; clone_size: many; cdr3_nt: TGCGCCAGCAGACCTACTGGACAGTTCCAAGAGACCCAGTACTTC; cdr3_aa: CASRPTGQFQETQYF
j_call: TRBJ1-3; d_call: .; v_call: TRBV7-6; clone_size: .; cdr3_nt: TGTGCCAGCAGCTCGGGGGGAAACACCATATATTTT; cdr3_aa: CASSSGGNTIYF
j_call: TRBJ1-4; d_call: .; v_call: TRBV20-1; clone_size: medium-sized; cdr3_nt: TGCAGTGGGGGAGCAGGCGGAACTAATGAAAAACTGTTTTTT; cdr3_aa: CSGGAGGTNEKLFF
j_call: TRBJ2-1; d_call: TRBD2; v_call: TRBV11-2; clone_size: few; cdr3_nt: TGTGCCAGCAGCTTAGACAGTAGCGGGATCTCCTACAATGAGCAGTTCTTC; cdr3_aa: CASSLDSSGISYNEQFF
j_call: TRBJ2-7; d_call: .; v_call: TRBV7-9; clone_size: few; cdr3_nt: TGTGCCAGCAGCCCACCGGAGGGGGTTAACTACGAGCAGTACTTC; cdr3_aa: CASSPPEGVNYEQYF
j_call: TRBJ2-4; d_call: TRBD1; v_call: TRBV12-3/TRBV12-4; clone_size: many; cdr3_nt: TGTGCCAGCAGTTTCGGGACAGACGGGTACTTC; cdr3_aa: CASSFGTDGYF
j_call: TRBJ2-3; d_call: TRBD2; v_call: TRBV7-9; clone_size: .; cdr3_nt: TGTGCCAGCAGCCCCCCGCGGGGGACGATAGGCACAGATACGCAGTATTTT; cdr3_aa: CASSPPRGTIGTDTQYF
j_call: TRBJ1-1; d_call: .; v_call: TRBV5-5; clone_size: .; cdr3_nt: TGTGCCAGCAGCTTGGCCAGGAAAACTGAAGCTTTCTTT; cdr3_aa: CASSLARKTEAFF
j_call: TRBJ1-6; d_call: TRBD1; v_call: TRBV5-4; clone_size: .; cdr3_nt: TGTGCCAGCAGCTTATCGGGACAGCTGAATTCACCCCTCCACTTT; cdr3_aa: CASSLSGQLNSPLHF
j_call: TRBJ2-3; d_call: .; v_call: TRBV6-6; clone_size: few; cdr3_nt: TGTGCCAGCAGTTACCCGGGACTCGGCACAGATACGCAGTATTTT; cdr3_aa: CASSYPGLGTDTQYF
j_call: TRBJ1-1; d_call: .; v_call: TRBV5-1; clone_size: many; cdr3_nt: TGCGCCAGCAGCACCCGTGAAACCGGTATGAACACTGAAGCTTTCTTT; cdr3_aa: CASSTRETGMNTEAFF
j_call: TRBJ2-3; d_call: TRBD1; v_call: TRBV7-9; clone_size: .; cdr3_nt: TGTGCCAGCAGCTTTGGACAGGGGGCAGATACGCAGTATTTT; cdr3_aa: CASSFGQGADTQYF
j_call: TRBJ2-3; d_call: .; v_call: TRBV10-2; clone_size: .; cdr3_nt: TGCGCCAGCAGTGAGTTGGGGGGCCCAGATACGCAGTATTTT; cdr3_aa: CASSELGGPDTQYF
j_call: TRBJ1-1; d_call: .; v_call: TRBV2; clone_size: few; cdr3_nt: TGTGCCAGCAGTGAGGGTACCGGTGAAGCTTTCTTT; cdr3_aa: CASSEGTGEAFF
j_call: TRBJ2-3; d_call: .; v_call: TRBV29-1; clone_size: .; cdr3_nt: TGCAGCGTTGACGAGTTTGGCGGGGATACGCAGTATTTT; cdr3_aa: CSVDEFGGDTQYF
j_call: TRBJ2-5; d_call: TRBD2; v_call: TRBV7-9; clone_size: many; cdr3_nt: TGTGCCAGCAGCCCAACCGGGACTACCTTTTTTTTGTCCCAGTACTTC; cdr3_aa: CASSPTGTTFFLSQYF
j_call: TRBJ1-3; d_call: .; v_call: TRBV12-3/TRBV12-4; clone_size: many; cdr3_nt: TGTGCCAGCAGTTTAGGGGTAGCCGGAAACACCATATATTTT; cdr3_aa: CASSLGVAGNTIYF
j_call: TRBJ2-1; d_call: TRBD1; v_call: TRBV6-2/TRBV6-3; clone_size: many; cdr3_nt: TGTGCCAGCAAAACAGGGGGATCCTACAATGAGCAGTTCTTC; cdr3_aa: CASKTGGSYNEQFF
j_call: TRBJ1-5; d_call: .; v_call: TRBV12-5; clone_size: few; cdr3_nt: TGTGCTAGTGGTTTGACTCGGACGGACGAATTAGCGGGCAATCAGCCCCAGCATTTT; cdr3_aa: CASGLTRTDELAGNQPQHF
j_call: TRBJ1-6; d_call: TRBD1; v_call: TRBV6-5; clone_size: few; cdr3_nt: TGTGCCAGCAGAACGGACAGGTCCTATTCACCCCTCCACTTT; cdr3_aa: CASRTDRSYSPLHF